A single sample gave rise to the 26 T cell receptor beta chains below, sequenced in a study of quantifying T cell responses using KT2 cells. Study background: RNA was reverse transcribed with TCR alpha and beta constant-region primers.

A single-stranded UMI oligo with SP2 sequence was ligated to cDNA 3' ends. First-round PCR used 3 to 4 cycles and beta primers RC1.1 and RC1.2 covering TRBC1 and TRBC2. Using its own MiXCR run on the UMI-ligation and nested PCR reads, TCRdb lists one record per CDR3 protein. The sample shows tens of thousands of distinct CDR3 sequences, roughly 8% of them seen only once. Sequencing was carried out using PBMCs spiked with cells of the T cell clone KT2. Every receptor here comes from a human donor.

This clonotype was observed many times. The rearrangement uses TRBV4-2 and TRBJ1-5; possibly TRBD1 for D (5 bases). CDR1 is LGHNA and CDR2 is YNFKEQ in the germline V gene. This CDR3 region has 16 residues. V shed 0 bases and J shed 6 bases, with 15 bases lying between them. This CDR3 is CASSQDWGRDFQPQHF. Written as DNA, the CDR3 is TGTGCCAGCAGCCAAGATTGGGGCAGGGATTTTCAGCCCCAGCATTTT.

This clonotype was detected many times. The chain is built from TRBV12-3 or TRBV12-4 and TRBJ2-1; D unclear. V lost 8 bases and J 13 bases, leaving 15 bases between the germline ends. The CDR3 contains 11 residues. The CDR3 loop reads CASAWGGGQFF. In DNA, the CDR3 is TGTGCCAGCGCGTGGGGTGGTGGACAGTTCTTC.

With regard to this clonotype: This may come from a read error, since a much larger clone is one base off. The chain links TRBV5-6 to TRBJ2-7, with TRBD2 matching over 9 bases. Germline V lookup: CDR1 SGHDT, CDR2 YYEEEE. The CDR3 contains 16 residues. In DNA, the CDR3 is TGTGCCAGCAGCTTTTACCGTAGCGGGGGTGCCTACAAGCAGTACTTC. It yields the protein CASSFYRSGGAYKQYF.

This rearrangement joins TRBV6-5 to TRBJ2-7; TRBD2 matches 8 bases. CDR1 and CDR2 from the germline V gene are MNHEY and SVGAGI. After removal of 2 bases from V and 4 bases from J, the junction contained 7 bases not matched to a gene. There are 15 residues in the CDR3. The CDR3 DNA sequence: TGTGCCAGCAGTTACCCAAGCGGGAGCCAGTACGAGCAGTACTTC. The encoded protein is CASSYPSGSQYEQYF.

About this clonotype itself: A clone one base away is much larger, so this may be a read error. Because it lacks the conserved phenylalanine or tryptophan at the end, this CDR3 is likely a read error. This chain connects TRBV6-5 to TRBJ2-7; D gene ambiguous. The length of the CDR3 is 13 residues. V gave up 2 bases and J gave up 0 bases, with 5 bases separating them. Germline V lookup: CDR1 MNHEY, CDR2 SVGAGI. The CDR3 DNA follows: TGTGCCAGCAGTTACCAGGTCTCCTACGAGCAGTACCTC. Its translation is CASSYQVSYEQYL.

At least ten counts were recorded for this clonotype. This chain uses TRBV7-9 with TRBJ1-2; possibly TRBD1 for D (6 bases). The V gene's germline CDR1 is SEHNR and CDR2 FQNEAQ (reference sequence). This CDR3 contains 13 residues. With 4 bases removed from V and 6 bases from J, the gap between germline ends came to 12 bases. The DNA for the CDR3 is TGTGCCAGCAGCTCAAATACAGGGAATGGCTACACCTTC. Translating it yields CASSSNTGNGYTF. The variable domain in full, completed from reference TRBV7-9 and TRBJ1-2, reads DTGVSQNPRHKITKRGQNVTFRCDPISEHNRLYWYRQTLGQGPEFLTYFQNEAQLEKSRLLSDRFSAERPKGSFSTLEIQRTEQGDSAMYLCASSSNTGNGYTFGSGTRLTVV.

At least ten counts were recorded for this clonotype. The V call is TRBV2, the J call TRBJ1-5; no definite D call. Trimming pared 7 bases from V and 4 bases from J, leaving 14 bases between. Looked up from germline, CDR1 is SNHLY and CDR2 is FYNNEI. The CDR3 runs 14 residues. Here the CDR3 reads CASNSYSANQPQHF. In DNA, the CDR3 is TGTGCCAGCAACTCCTACAGCGCTAATCAGCCCCAGCATTTT. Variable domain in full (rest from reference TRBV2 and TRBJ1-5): EPEVTQTPSHQVTQMGQEVILRCVPISNHLYFYWYRQILGQKVEFLVSFYNNEISEKSEIFDDQFSVERPDGSNFTLKIRSTKLEDSAMYFCASNSYSANQPQHFGDGTRLSIL.

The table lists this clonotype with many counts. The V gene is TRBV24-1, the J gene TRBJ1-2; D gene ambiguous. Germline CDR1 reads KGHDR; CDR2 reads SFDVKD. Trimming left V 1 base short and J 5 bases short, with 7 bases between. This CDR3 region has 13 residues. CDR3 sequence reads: CATSDFDWYGYTF. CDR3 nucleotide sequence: TGTGCCACCAGTGATTTCGACTGGTATGGCTACACCTTC.

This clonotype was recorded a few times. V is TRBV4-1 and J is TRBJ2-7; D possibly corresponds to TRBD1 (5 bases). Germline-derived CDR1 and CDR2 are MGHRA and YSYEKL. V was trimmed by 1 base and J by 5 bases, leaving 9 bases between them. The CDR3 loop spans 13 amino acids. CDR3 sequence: CASSQARVDEQYF. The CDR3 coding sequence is TGCGCCAGCAGCCAAGCCAGGGTTGACGAGCAGTACTTC.

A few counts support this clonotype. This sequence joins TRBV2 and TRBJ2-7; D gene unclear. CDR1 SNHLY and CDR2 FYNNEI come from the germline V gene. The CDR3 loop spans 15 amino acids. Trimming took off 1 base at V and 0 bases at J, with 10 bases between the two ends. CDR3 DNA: TGTGCCAGCAGTGAAGAATACATAGGCTCCTACGAGCAGTACTTC. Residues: CASSEEYIGSYEQYF.

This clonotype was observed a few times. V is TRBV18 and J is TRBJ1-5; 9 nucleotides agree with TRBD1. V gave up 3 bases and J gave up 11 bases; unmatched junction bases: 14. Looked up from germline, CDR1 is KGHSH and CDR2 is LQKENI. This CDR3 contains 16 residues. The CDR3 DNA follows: TGTGCCAGCTCACCTAGTCGTCTGGGACAGGGTCCTGCCCAGCATTTT. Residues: CASSPSRLGQGPAQHF.

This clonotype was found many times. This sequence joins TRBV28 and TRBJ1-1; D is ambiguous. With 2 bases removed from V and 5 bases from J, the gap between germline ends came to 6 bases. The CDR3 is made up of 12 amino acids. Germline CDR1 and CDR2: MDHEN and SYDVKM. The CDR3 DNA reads TGTGCCAGCAGTTTAATGGGAACTGAAGCTTTCTTT. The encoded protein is CASSLMGTEAFF. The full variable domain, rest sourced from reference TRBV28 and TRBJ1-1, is DVKVTQSSRYLVKRTGEKVFLECVQDMDHENMFWYRQDPGLGLRLIYFSYDVKMKEKGDIPEGYSVSREKKERFSLILESASTNQTSMYLCASSLMGTEAFFGQGTRLTVV.

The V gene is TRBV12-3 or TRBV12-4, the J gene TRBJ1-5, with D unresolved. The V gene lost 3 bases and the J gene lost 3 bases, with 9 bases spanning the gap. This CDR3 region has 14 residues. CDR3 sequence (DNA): TGTGCCAGCAGTTTCGTAGGGCCCAATCAGCCCCAGCATTTT. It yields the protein CASSFVGPNQPQHF.

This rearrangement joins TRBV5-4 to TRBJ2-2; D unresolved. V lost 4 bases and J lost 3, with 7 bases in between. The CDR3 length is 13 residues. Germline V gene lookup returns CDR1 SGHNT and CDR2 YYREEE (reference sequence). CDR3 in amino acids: CASSPSDTGELFF. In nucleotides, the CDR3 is TGTGCCAGCAGCCCCTCAGACACCGGGGAGCTGTTTTTT.

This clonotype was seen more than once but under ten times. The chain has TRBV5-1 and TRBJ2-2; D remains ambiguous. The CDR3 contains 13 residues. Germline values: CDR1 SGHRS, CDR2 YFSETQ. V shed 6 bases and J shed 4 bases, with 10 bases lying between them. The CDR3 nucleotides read TGCGCCAGCACCGAGCCCCCCACCGGGGAGCTGTTTTTT. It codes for CASTEPPTGELFF.

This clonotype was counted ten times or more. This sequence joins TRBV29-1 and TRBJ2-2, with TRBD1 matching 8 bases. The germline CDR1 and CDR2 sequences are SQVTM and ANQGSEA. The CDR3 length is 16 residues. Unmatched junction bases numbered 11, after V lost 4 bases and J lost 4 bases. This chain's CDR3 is CSVVSGTGIFTGELFF. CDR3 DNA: TGCAGCGTTGTTTCCGGGACAGGAATCTTCACCGGGGAGCTGTTTTTT.

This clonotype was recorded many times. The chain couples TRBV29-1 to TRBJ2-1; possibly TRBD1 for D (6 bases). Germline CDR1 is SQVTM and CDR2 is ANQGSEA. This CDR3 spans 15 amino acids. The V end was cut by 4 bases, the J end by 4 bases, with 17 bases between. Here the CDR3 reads CSVVLGGVLYNEQFF. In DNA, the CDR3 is TGCAGCGTTGTTCTAGGGGGTGTCCTATACAATGAGCAGTTCTTC.

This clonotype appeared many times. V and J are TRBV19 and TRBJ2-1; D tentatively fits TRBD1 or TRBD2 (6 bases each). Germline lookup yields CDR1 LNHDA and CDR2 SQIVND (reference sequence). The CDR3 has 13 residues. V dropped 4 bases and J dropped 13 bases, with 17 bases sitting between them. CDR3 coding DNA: TGTGCCAGTAGTAGTAGGGGGGTGGTCGGCCAGTTCTTC. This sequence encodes CASSSRGVVGQFF.

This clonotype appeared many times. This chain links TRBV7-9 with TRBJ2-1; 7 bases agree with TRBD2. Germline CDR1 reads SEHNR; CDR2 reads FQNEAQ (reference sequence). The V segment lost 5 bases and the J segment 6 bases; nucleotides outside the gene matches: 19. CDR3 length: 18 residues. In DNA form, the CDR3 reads TGTGCCAGCAGCCTGCCGCGTCTGGTTCGGGAGGTGATCAATGAGCAGTTCTTC. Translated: CASSLPRLVREVINEQFF.

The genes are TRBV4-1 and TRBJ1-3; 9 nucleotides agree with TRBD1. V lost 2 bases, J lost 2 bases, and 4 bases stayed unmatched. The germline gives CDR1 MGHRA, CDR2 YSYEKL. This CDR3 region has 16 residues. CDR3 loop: CASSQTDRGTGNTIYF. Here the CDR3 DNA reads TGCGCCAGCAGCCAAACTGACAGGGGGACTGGAAACACCATATATTTT.

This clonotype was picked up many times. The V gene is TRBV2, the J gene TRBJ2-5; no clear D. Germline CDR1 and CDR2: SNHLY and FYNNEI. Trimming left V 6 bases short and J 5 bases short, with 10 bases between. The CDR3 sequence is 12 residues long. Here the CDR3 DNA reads TGTGCCAGCAGGGTATCCGGGGAGACCCAGTACTTC. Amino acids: CASRVSGETQYF.

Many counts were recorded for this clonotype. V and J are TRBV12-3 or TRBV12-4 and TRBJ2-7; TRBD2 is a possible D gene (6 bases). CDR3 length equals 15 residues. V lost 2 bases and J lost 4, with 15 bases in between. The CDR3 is CASSLRLVLRYEQYF. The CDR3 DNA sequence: TGTGCCAGCAGTTTACGACTAGTTCTTAGGTACGAGCAGTACTTC.

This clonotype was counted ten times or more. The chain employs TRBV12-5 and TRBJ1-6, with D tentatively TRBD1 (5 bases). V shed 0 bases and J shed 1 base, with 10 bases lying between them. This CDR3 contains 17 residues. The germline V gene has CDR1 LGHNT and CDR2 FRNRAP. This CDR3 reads CASGLVLGVSYNSPLHF. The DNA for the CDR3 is TGTGCTAGTGGTTTGGTACTGGGGGTTTCCTATAATTCACCCCTCCACTTT.

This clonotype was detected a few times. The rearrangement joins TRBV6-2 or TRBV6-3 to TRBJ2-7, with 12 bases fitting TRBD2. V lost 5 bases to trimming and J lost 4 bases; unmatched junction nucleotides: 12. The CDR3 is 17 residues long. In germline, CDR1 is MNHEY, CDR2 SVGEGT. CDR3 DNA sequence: TGTGCCAGCAGTCGGCTAGCGGGGGGGCCAGTACTATACGAGCAGTACTTC. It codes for CASSRLAGGPVLYEQYF.

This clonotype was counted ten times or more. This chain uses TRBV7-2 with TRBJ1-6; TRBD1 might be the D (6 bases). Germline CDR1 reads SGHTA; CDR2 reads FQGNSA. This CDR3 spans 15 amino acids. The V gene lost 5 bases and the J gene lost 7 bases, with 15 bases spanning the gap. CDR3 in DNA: TGTGCCAGCAGCGCCACAGGGACCCCGAATTCACCCCTCCACTTT. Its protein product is CASSATGTPNSPLHF.

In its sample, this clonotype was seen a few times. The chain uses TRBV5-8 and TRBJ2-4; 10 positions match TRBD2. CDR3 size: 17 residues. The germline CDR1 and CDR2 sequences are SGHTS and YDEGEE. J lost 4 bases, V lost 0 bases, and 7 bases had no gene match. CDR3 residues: CASSLVVVAGGKNIQYF. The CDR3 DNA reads TGTGCCAGCAGCTTGGTTGTGGTAGCGGGGGGAAAAAACATTCAGTACTTC.